This entry concerns a single T cell receptor beta chain. What it binds is unknown. CDR1 SGHRS and CDR2 YFSETQ come from the germline V gene. The CDR3 consists of 17 residues. The trim removed 5 bases at V and 1 base at J, leaving 10 bases unmatched. These data come from a study of glioma-infiltrating T cells. The study's findings and limits: Tissue-blood divergence was below expectation in non-neoplastic patients, above in gliomas.

Amplification of TCR alpha and beta CDR3 regions from RNA used iRepertoire nested multiplex PCR. One-step reverse transcription and amplification started from about 100-400 ng of tissue mRNA or PBMC total RNA. One entry per CDR3 protein results from TCRdb running MiXCR on the multiplex PCR reads. The sample has more than 95,000 distinct CDR3 sequences; about 30% are singletons. The chain recombines TRBV5-1 with TRBJ2-5; 11 bases are a match to TRBD1. This receptor was identified in a human donor with low-grade glioma or glioblastoma, undergoing nonglioma brain surgery, or in good health (not recorded which). Sequenced: glioma tissue, nonneoplastic brain tissue, or PBMCs (not recorded which). The CDR3 nucleotides read TGCGCCAGCAGTTTTTATCCGGGACAGGGGGGCCAAGAGACCCAGTACTTC. Its protein is CASSFYPGQGGQETQYF.